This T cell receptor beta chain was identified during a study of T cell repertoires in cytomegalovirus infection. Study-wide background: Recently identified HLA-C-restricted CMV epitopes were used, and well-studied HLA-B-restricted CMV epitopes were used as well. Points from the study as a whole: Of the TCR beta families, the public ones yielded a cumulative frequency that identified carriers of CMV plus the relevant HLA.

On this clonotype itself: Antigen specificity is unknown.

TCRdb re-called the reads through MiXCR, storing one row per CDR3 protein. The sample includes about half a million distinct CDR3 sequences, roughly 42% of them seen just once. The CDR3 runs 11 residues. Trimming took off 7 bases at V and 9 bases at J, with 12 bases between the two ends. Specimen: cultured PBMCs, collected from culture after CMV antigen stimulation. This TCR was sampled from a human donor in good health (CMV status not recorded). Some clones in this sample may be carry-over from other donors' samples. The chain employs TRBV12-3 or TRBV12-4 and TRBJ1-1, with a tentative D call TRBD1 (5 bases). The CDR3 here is CASTLGDKAFF. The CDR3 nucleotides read TGTGCCAGCACCCTGGGGGATAAAGCTTTCTTT.